A single sample is the source of the 32 T cell receptor beta chains below, sequenced in a study of blood T cell repertoires in COVID-19. Sequencing was performed with immunoSEQ multiplex PCR; in TCRdb, only in-frame clones are kept and a portion is missing. The repertoire holds 120,000 to 150,000 clones, with 75% to 90% as singletons. Material: peripheral blood. All receptors derive from a man in his sixties with active or convalescent COVID-19.

This clone was seen a single time. This chain joins TRBV10-1 and TRBJ1-2; D remains unclear. The CDR3 is 13 amino acids. The V and J ends lost 8 bases and 3 bases respectively, with 13 bases between them. Germline V gives CDR1 WNHNN, CDR2 SYGVQD (reference sequence). The CDR3: CASPLIAHYGYTF. The CDR3 coding sequence is TGCGCCAGCCCTCTTATAGCCCACTATGGCTACACCTTC.

The genes are TRBV14 and TRBJ2-2; the match to TRBD1 covers 8 bases. The CDR3 length is 16 residues. The germline gives CDR1 SGHDN, CDR2 FVKESK. Losses at the gene ends were 1 base for V and 6 bases for J; bases not matched to a gene: 7. The DNA for the CDR3 is TGTGCCAGCAGCCAAGGGGACAGGTTCCGGCCCGGGGAGCTGTTTTTT. This sequence encodes CASSQGDRFRPGELFF.

The gene calls are TRBV3-1 (or the pseudogene TRBV3-2) and TRBJ1-5, with D possibly matching TRBD1 (5 bases). This CDR3 comprises 15 residues. Looked up from germline, CDR1 is LGHDT and CDR2 is YNNKEL (reference sequence). Trimming took off 4 bases at V and 4 bases at J, with 14 bases between the two ends. In DNA, the CDR3 is TGTGCCAGCAGCCCCACAAAAGGGGAAAATCAGCCCCAGCATTTT. This encodes CASSPTKGENQPQHF.

In this sample, this clone turned up a few times. The chain has TRBV5-1 and TRBJ2-7; 9 bases align to TRBD2. With 0 bases clipped from V and 1 base from J, the junction kept 5 bases outside the gene matches. CDR3 length: 16 residues. Germline CDR1 SGHRS, CDR2 YFSETQ. The DNA of the CDR3 is TGCGCCAGCAGCTTGGGTTCGCTAGCGGGGTCCTACGAGCAGTACTTC. Its translation is CASSLGSLAGSYEQYF. The full variable domain, completed using reference TRBV5-1 and TRBJ2-7, is KAGVTQTPRYLIKTRGQQVTLSCSPISGHRSVSWYQQTPGQGLQFLFEYFSETQRNKGNFPGRFSGRQFSNSRSEMNVSTLELGDSALYLCASSLGSLAGSYEQYFGPGTRLTVT.

This clone was seen at least ten times. The CDR3, as DNA: TGTGCCAGCAGCCTGGGAGTAGCGGGGAGGCAAATAGGCAATGAGCAGTTCTTC. This sequence encodes CASSLGVAGRQIGNEQFF. This chain uses TRBV14 with TRBJ2-1; 8 positions match TRBD2. Germline values: CDR1 SGHDN, CDR2 FVKESK. This CDR3 has 18 amino acids. Trimming at V came to 4 bases and at J to 6 bases, leaving 17 bases not matched to a gene.

This sequence joins TRBV29-1 and TRBJ2-3, with TRBD2 matching 8 bases. The V gene end was trimmed by 5 bases and the J gene end by 3 bases; junction bases not matched to a gene: 4. Germline V gene data show CDR1 as SQVTM and CDR2 as ANQGSEA. The CDR3 totals 13 residues. The CDR3 sequence: CSVRLAGTDTQYF. The CDR3 region has the DNA TGCAGCGTTAGGCTAGCGGGTACAGATACGCAGTATTTT.

J is TRBJ2-1 and V is TRBV6-5, with 7 bases that match TRBD2. The CDR3 totals 14 residues. The V gene end was trimmed by 2 bases and the J gene end by 9 bases; junction bases not matched to a gene: 7. Germline assignment: CDR1 MNHEY and CDR2 SVGAGI. The CDR3 protein is CASSYGGGVGEQFF. For the CDR3, the DNA is TGTGCCAGCAGTTACGGTGGGGGGGTCGGTGAGCAGTTCTTC.

The chain has TRBV6-1 and TRBJ2-3; 7 nucleotides match TRBD2. CDR1 and CDR2 from the germline V gene are MNHNS and SASEGT. The ends lost 2 bases at V and 2 bases at J; junction bases unmatched: 4. The CDR3 runs to 15 residues. The CDR3 DNA reads as TGTGCCAGCAGTGAACGGGGAGGGGTCACAGATACGCAGTATTTT. Translation: CASSERGGVTDTQYF.

The chain has TRBV5-6 and TRBJ2-3; TRBD1 matches at 9 bases. With V trimmed by 3 bases and J by 3 bases, 5 bases remained unmatched. This CDR3 contains 15 residues. Germline values: CDR1 SGHDT, CDR2 YYEEEE. CDR3 in DNA: TGTGCCAGCAGCTACTGGGACAGGGCGACAGATACGCAGTATTTT. Its protein is CASSYWDRATDTQYF.

The rearrangement links TRBV4-1 to TRBJ2-2; D uncertain. The V gene's germline CDR1 is MGHRA and CDR2 YSYEKL. Trimming left V 3 bases short and J 6 bases short, with 14 bases between. CDR3 length equals 15 residues. CDR3 loop: CASSQVDSRPGELFF. The CDR3 DNA sequence: TGCGCCAGCAGCCAGGTAGACTCCAGACCCGGGGAGCTGTTTTTT.

This clone was detected only a few times. This chain uses TRBV6-5 with TRBJ1-5, with D hard to call. With 6 bases removed from V and 1 base from J, the gap between germline ends came to 7 bases. Germline assignment: CDR1 MNHEY and CDR2 SVGAGI. The CDR3 extends over 13 amino acids. CDR3 amino acids: CASRAGSNQPQHF. The DNA of the CDR3 is TGTGCCAGCAGGGCGGGAAGCAATCAGCCCCAGCATTTT.

The rearrangement joins TRBV3-1 (or the pseudogene TRBV3-2) to TRBJ2-7; 9 bases fit TRBD2. This CDR3 region has 15 residues. The junction had 6 bases not matched to a gene; V was cut back by 6 bases and J by 0 bases. Germline CDR1 is LGHDT and CDR2 is YNNKEL (reference sequence). The CDR3 region has the DNA TGTGCCAGCAGTTGGACTAGCGCTTCCTCCTACGAGCAGTACTTC. Translation gives CASSWTSASSYEQYF.

CDR3 amino acids: CASSIGRRGQSPLHF. In DNA form, the CDR3 reads TGTGCCAGTAGTATAGGTCGTCGTGGACAATCACCCCTCCACTTT. The chain is built from TRBV19 and TRBJ1-6; a weak D match, TRBD1 (5 bases). Per germline, CDR1 LNHDA and CDR2 SQIVND (reference sequence). The V end lost 1 base, the J end lost 10 bases, and 14 bases lay between the germline ends. The CDR3 totals 15 residues.

This sequence joins TRBV5-1 and TRBJ2-3; D possibly corresponds to TRBD2 (6 bases). This CDR3 spans 16 amino acids. The V end lost 0 bases, the J end lost 6 bases, and 17 bases lay between the germline ends. Per germline, CDR1 SGHRS and CDR2 YFSETQ. Written as DNA, the CDR3 is TGCGCCAGCAGCTTGGGCGCGGGGAACGTCAGGGATACGCAGTATTTT. It translates to CASSLGAGNVRDTQYF.

The chain has TRBV28 and TRBJ1-5; TRBD1 might be the D (5 bases). The CDR3 runs 15 residues. Trimming stripped 3 bases from V and 1 base from J, with 10 bases between. CDR1 is MDHEN, CDR2 SYDVKM, per germline. The CDR3 DNA reads as TGTGCCAGCAGTTTGGGGAGGGGAAGCAATCAGCCCCAGCATTTT. This gives the protein CASSLGRGSNQPQHF.

The chain carries TRBV5-6 and TRBJ2-2, with 16 nucleotides matching TRBD2. Unmatched junction bases numbered 8, after V lost 2 bases and J lost 7 bases. Germline CDR1 and CDR2: SGHDT and YYEEEE. This CDR3 has 18 amino acids. CDR3 sequence: CASSFGTSGRALGGELFF. CDR3 bases: TGTGCCAGCAGCTTCGGGACTAGCGGGAGGGCCCTGGGCGGGGAGCTGTTTTTT. The whole variable domain, filled in from reference TRBV5-6 and TRBJ2-2, reads DAGVTQSPTHLIKTRGQQVTLRCSPKSGHDTVSWYQQALGQGPQFIFQYYEEEERQRGNFPDRFSGHQFPNYSSELNVNALLLGDSALYLCASSFGTSGRALGGELFFGEGSRLTVL.

The rearrangement joins TRBV10-3 to TRBJ2-7; the D gene is possibly TRBD1 (5 bases). This CDR3 has 12 residues. The germline CDR1 and CDR2 sequences are ENHRY and SYGVKD. Trimming took 3 bases from V and 2 from J, leaving 5 bases between them. The CDR3, as DNA: TGTGCCATCAGTGAACAGGCCTACGAGCAGTACTTC. This gives the protein CAISEQAYEQYF.

This clone was observed once. V gene TRBV19 combines with J gene TRBJ2-3, with 10 bases aligning to TRBD1. This CDR3 is built from 15 residues. CDR1 is LNHDA, CDR2 SQIVND, per germline (reference sequence). The trim removed 6 bases at V and 6 bases at J, leaving 9 bases unmatched. CDR3 nucleotide sequence: TGTGCCAGTAGCGTACGGGACAGGGGAGGCGATACGCAGTATTTT. Residues: CASSVRDRGGDTQYF.

This chain connects TRBV20-1 to TRBJ1-1, with 10 bases aligning to TRBD1. Germline V gene lookup returns CDR1 DFQATT and CDR2 SNEGSKA (reference sequence). The CDR3 is 16 amino acids. The J segment lost 4 bases and the V segment lost 3 bases, leaving 11 bases of the junction unmatched. In DNA form, the CDR3 reads TGCAGTGCTAGTCCCCGTGGACAGGGGGATGGCACTGAAGCTTTCTTT. This gives the protein CSASPRGQGDGTEAFF.

V is TRBV2 and J is TRBJ1-1; maybe TRBD1 (6 bases). Germline CDR1 SNHLY, CDR2 FYNNEI. V was trimmed by 9 bases and J by 2 bases, leaving 10 bases between them. This CDR3 contains 12 residues. In nucleotides, the CDR3 is TGTGCCAGGGGGACATCCAACACTGAAGCTTTCTTT. It encodes CARGTSNTEAFF. Supplemented by reference TRBV2 and TRBJ1-1, the full variable domain reads EPEVTQTPSHQVTQMGQEVILRCVPISNHLYFYWYRQILGQKVEFLVSFYNNEISEKSEIFDDQFSVERPDGSNFTLKIRSTKLEDSAMYFCARGTSNTEAFFGQGTRLTVV.

V and J are TRBV18 and TRBJ2-5; tentatively, D is TRBD1 (5 bases). CDR1 and CDR2 from the germline V gene are KGHSH and LQKENI. There are 12 residues in the CDR3. V lost 5 bases and J lost 5, with 9 bases in between. DNA for the CDR3: TGTGCCAGCTCAAATAACAGGGAGACCCAGTACTTC. It translates to CASSNNRETQYF.

The V gene is TRBV19, the J gene TRBJ1-1, with 10 bases lining up with TRBD1. Germline V lookup: CDR1 LNHDA, CDR2 SQIVND (reference sequence). V lost 5 bases and J lost 1; bases outside the gene matches: 7. CDR3 length equals 16 residues. The DNA of the CDR3 is TGTGCCAGTAGTGGGAGTCGGGACAGGGGGAACACTGAAGCTTTCTTT. Protein sequence: CASSGSRDRGNTEAFF. The variable domain in full, with the rest retrieved from reference TRBV19 and TRBJ1-1, is DGGITQSPKYLFRKEGQNVTLSCEQNLNHDAMYWYRQDPGQGLRLIYYSQIVNDFQKGDIAEGYSVSREKKESFPLTVTSAQKNPTAFYLCASSGSRDRGNTEAFFGQGTRLTVV.

The chain has TRBV19 and TRBJ2-7, with TRBD1 matching over 9 bases. Germline V gene lookup returns CDR1 LNHDA and CDR2 SQIVND (reference sequence). V trimming: 5 bases; J trimming: 3 bases; junction bases outside the gene matches: 8. The CDR3 is made up of 15 amino acids. CDR3 sequence reads: CASSVLQGQGYEQYF. The CDR3 nucleotides read TGTGCCAGTAGTGTCCTCCAGGGACAGGGCTACGAGCAGTACTTC.

This rearrangement joins TRBV6-1 to TRBJ1-3; the D is unclear. Looked up from germline, CDR1 is MNHNS and CDR2 is SASEGT. Trimming cost V 2 bases and J 3 bases, with 14 bases left between them. CDR3 length: 16 residues. The CDR3 DNA is TGTGCCAGCAGTGAACTCCCAGGCTCTGGTGGAAACACCATATATTTT. The encoded protein is CASSELPGSGGNTIYF.

This clone was picked up a small number of times. The V gene is TRBV9, the J gene TRBJ1-3, with TRBD1 matching 8 bases. The CDR3 has 16 residues. Trimming cost V 4 bases and J 7 bases; bases outside gene matches: 13. Germline V gene sequence: CDR1 SGDLS, CDR2 YYNGEE. The chain's CDR3 is CASSPPETGVWNTIYF. Here the CDR3 DNA reads TGTGCCAGCAGCCCCCCCGAGACAGGGGTTTGGAACACCATATATTTT.

This sequence joins TRBV6-5 and TRBJ1-5; possibly TRBD1 for D (6 bases). The CDR3 is made up of 14 amino acids. CDR1 and CDR2 from the germline V gene are MNHEY and SVGAGI. V lost 4 bases and J 3 bases, leaving 10 bases between the germline ends. CDR3 DNA: TGTGCCAGCAGTTTGAGGGGGTACAATCAGCCCCAGCATTTT. Residues: CASSLRGYNQPQHF.

The chain has TRBV24-1 and TRBJ1-1; D might be TRBD1 (6 bases). Germline V gene lookup returns CDR1 KGHDR and CDR2 SFDVKD. The CDR3 loop spans 12 amino acids. Trimming removed 5 bases from V and 7 bases from J, with 10 bases in between. CDR3 sequence (DNA): TGTGCCACCAGTGGTCAACAGGGTGAAGCTTTCTTT. This encodes CATSGQQGEAFF.

The V gene is TRBV2, the J gene TRBJ2-3; D is unresolved. Germline V gene sequence: CDR1 SNHLY, CDR2 FYNNEI. The CDR3 covers 13 residues. Trimming removed 3 bases at V and 0 bases at J, with 4 bases between. The CDR3 sequence: CASSDRSTDTQYF. In DNA, the CDR3 is TGTGCCAGCAGTGACCGGAGCACAGATACGCAGTATTTT.

V and J are TRBV24-1 and TRBJ1-5; D remains ambiguous. There are 15 residues in the CDR3. Germline V gives CDR1 KGHDR, CDR2 SFDVKD. Trimming stripped 7 bases from V and 0 bases from J, with 12 bases between. The CDR3 nucleotides are TGTGCCACCAGCCCGGGGAGGAATAGCAATCAGCCCCAGCATTTT. Its translation is CATSPGRNSNQPQHF.

The V gene is TRBV6-2 or TRBV6-3, the J gene TRBJ2-7; D not resolved. The CDR3 runs 15 residues. V dropped 0 bases and J dropped 0 bases, with 9 bases sitting between them. The V gene's germline CDR1 is MNHEY and CDR2 SVGEGT. In DNA, the CDR3 is TGTGCCAGCAGTTACTCGAAGCTACTCTCCTACGAGCAGTACTTC. Protein: CASSYSKLLSYEQYF.

This sequence joins TRBV3-1 (or the pseudogene TRBV3-2) and TRBJ1-2, with D possibly being TRBD1 (6 bases). V was clipped by 5 bases and J by 2 bases, with 18 bases between them. Germline CDR1 LGHDT, CDR2 YNNKEL (reference sequence). The length of the CDR3 is 16 residues. In nucleotides, the CDR3 is TGTGCCAGCAGCACCCGTGGGGGGGCAGGGAACTATGGCTACACCTTC. Residues: CASSTRGGAGNYGYTF.

The rearrangement links TRBV5-1 to TRBJ2-7, with TRBD1 identical over 7 bases. Looked up from germline, CDR1 is SGHRS and CDR2 is YFSETQ. Unmatched junction bases numbered 6, after V lost 0 bases and J lost 3 bases. This CDR3 is 15 amino acids long. The chain's CDR3 is CASSLVGGNNYEQYF. CDR3 DNA sequence: TGCGCCAGCAGCTTGGTAGGGGGCAACAACTACGAGCAGTACTTC.